This T cell receptor (beta chain) comes out of a study of T cells in Graves' hyperthyroidism and ophthalmopathy. Overall study results and limits: Classification by a 13 V-J model distinguished ophthalmopathy from stable hyperthyroidism.

Authors of the study amplified TCR beta CDR3 regions from RNA transcripts. The TCR CDR3 was amplified in a first-round RT-PCR using the HTBI primer set. TCRdb used MiXCR to reprocess the multiplex PCR reads, holding one entry per CDR3 protein. The table records more than 300,000 distinct CDR3 sequences, roughly an eighth of them present only once. With regard to this clonotype: Its matching antigen is unknown.

Germline CDR1 and CDR2: SNHLY and FYNNEI. CDR3 size: 17 residues. V trimming: 9 bases; J trimming: 2 bases; junction bases outside the gene matches: 11. In making diagnoses, clinical symptoms, serum thyroxine and TRAb, thyroid ultrasound and orbital computed tomography were all used. Using 10 ml of fresh peripheral blood, PBMCs were prepared. The sequence was collected from a young woman with Graves' hyperthyroidism. Sequencing used blood. The chain recombines TRBV2 with TRBJ2-7, with 15 bases identical to TRBD2. In nucleotides, the CDR3 is TGTGCCAGAACGCTCGGACTAGCGGGAGGGGTCCCCTACGAGCAGTACTTC. It specifies CARTLGLAGGVPYEQYF.